These T cell receptor beta chains were read from a single sample in a study of T cell responses to AZD1222 COVID-19 vaccine. Assay: immunoSEQ multiplex PCR; the TCRdb copy retains only in-frame clones and omits some. The table includes some 86,000 clones, 85% to 90% detected once. The material was peripheral blood, obtained 28 days after the second AZD1222 dose. The receptors derive from an adult who received the AZD1222 COVID-19 vaccine. Both conserved end residues are part of each CDR3. Fields, in order: V gene, J gene, clone size, D gene, CDR3 DNA, CDR3 protein. A D gene is named only where the DNA matches it firmly. Not every row has a clone size; where given, it reads once, few, many or a size class.

TRBV29-1	TRBJ2-7	.	TRBD1	TGCAGCGTTTGGACAGGGGGGTCCTACGAGCAGTACTTC	CSVWTGGSYEQYF
TRBV2	TRBJ2-5	.	TRBD1	TGTGCCAGCAGTACTAGACAGGGCAGGGAGACCCAGTACTTC	CASSTRQGRETQYF
TRBV6-4	TRBJ2-3	.	.	TGTGCCAGCAGTGACACCCCCTCAGGGGCGGATACGCAGTATTTT	CASSDTPSGADTQYF
TRBV7-9	TRBJ2-5	.	.	TGTGCCAGCCGAGGGTACCAAGAGACCCAGTACTTC	CASRGYQETQYF
TRBV27	TRBJ1-1	few	.	TGTGCCAGCAGTTCCTCGGTGAGCCGAGGACACACTGAAGCTTTCTTT	CASSSSVSRGHTEAFF
TRBV5-8	TRBJ1-1	.	.	TGTGCCAGCAGCTTGAGGGGCACTGAAGCTTTCTTT	CASSLRGTEAFF
TRBV19	TRBJ2-1	.	.	TGTGCCAGTACGGATGAGCAGTTCTTC	CASTDEQFF
TRBV5-1	TRBJ1-5	few	.	TGCGCCAGCAGCCCGGAGCCCCAGCATTTT	CASSPEPQHF
TRBV6-2/TRBV6-3	TRBJ2-7	.	.	TGTGCCAGCAGTTACGGTCCAGGGAGCCACGAGCAGTACTTC	CASSYGPGSHEQYF
TRBV7-9	TRBJ1-4	.	TRBD1	TGTGCCAGCAGCCGTCCAGGGGGCGGGGAAAAACTGTTTTTT	CASSRPGGGEKLFF
TRBV30	TRBJ1-5	.	TRBD1	TGTGCCTGGAGTGTGGGACAGGGCAATCAGCCCCAGCATTTT	CAWSVGQGNQPQHF
TRBV15	TRBJ2-7	once	TRBD2	TGTGCCACCAGTATACCGGGACTAGCTTCTGGCTCGGACGAGCAGTACTTC	CATSIPGLASGSDEQYF
TRBV6-5	TRBJ2-7	.	.	TGTGCCAGCAGACCCTCGGGAGTCTTCTACGAGCAGTACTTC	CASRPSGVFYEQYF
TRBV10-1	TRBJ2-1	.	.	TGCGCCAGCAGTGGACTGCGTTACAATGAGCAGTTCTTC	CASSGLRYNEQFF
TRBV7-2	TRBJ1-2	.	.	TGTGCCAGCAGCTATGGGATGACACGGGATGGCTACACCTTC	CASSYGMTRDGYTF
TRBV10-1	TRBJ2-1	.	.	TGCGCCAGCAGTGCCACAGACTACAATGAGCAGTTCTTC	CASSATDYNEQFF
TRBV7-2	TRBJ1-1	.	.	TGTGCCAGCAGCTTCCGAGACAGAACTGAAGCTTTCTTT	CASSFRDRTEAFF
TRBV3-1/TRBV3-2	TRBJ1-3	few	TRBD1	TGTGCCAGCAGCAGACAGGGAACTGGAAACACCATATATTTT	CASSRQGTGNTIYF
TRBV11-2	TRBJ1-1	.	.	TGTGCCAGCAGCGGTTCCTGGGAGGTTGAAGCTTTCTTT	CASSGSWEVEAFF
TRBV6-1	TRBJ1-3	once	.	TGTGCCAGCAGTGTGAGGCGAGGGGGGAGCTCTGGAAACACCATATATTTT	CASSVRRGGSSGNTIYF
TRBV7-2	TRBJ2-7	.	.	TGTGCCAGCAGCCAGGCCAGCACCTCCTACGAGCAGTACTTC	CASSQASTSYEQYF
TRBV6-5	TRBJ2-1	once	TRBD2	TGTGCCAGCCAAAGAGCGGGAGGGGCCTACAATGAGCAGTTCTTC	CASQRAGGAYNEQFF
TRBV19	TRBJ2-7	.	.	TGTGCCAGTAGTATCGGCGGCCCGGGGTCCTACGAGCAGTACTTC	CASSIGGPGSYEQYF
TRBV4-1	TRBJ2-2	.	.	TGCGCCAGCAGCCAAGTCTTCCAGGGTGGCACCGGGGAGCTGTTTTTT	CASSQVFQGGTGELFF
TRBV19	TRBJ2-3	.	.	TGTGCCAGTAGTTCCAATGGCTATCCTAGCACAGATACGCAGTATTTT	CASSSNGYPSTDTQYF
TRBV6-6	TRBJ1-2	.	.	TGTGCCAGCAGTTACTCGAGTCTCACAGCTAACTATGGCTACACCTTC	CASSYSSLTANYGYTF
TRBV5-4	TRBJ1-4	.	TRBD1	TGTGCCAGCAGCTTGGACAGGGGGGAAAATGAAAAACTGTTTTTT	CASSLDRGENEKLFF
TRBV4-1	TRBJ2-6	.	TRBD1	TGCGCCAGCAGCCGAGCGAGGGGACAGGGGAGAGCTGGGGCCAACGTCCTGACTTTC	CASSRARGQGRAGANVLTF
TRBV19	TRBJ1-1	.	.	TGTGCCAGTAGTATCACGGTGAACACTGAAGCTTTCTTT	CASSITVNTEAFF
TRBV19	TRBJ1-5	.	.	TGTGCCAGTAGTATTTCGGGTCGGGGGCGCAATCAGCCCCAGCATTTT	CASSISGRGRNQPQHF
TRBV15	TRBJ2-7	.	.	TGTGCCACCAGCGGAAAAATGACAGGACCTTACGAGCAGTACTTC	CATSGKMTGPYEQYF
TRBV9	TRBJ2-7	few	TRBD2	TGTGCCAGCAGCGTAGGAGGACTAGCGGGCCACGAGCAGTACTTC	CASSVGGLAGHEQYF
TRBV2	TRBJ1-2	.	.	TGTGCCAGCAGTGAAGTCAAGGCAGTCGGACCGATCTTC	CASSEVKAVGPIF
TRBV10-2	TRBJ1-1	.	.	TGCGCCAGCACCGGACTACAGGGTAACACTGAAGCTTTCTTT	CASTGLQGNTEAFF
TRBV4-1	TRBJ2-7	.	TRBD1	TGCGCCAGCAGCCATGGCCCGACAGGGGGAAACTACGAGCAGTACTTC	CASSHGPTGGNYEQYF
TRBV19	TRBJ1-1	once	.	TGTGCCAGTAGTACCATTGGGCCGAACACTGAAGCTTTCTTT	CASSTIGPNTEAFF
TRBV7-2	TRBJ1-1	.	.	TGTGCCAGCAGCTTAGGACATCCCGTGAGGGACACTGAAGCTTTCTTT	CASSLGHPVRDTEAFF
TRBV3-1/TRBV3-2	TRBJ2-2	.	.	TGTGCCAGCAGTGTCGGGGGGGAGCTGTTTTTT	CASSVGGELFF
TRBV15	TRBJ1-6	.	TRBD1	TGTGCCACCAGCAGAGATAGACAGGGGGCCAGTAATTCACCCCTCCACTTT	CATSRDRQGASNSPLHF
TRBV5-1	TRBJ2-1	.	TRBD1	TGCGCCAGCAGCTTGGAGGGGGCGTCCTACAATGAGCAGTTCTTC	CASSLEGASYNEQFF
TRBV29-1	TRBJ2-1	.	TRBD2	TGCAGCCTCCATGGACTAGCGGGAGGATCCGGTGAGAATGAGCAGTTCTTC	CSLHGLAGGSGENEQFF
TRBV12-2	TRBJ2-7	.	.	TGTGCAAGTCGCTACTACGAGCAGTACTTC	CASRYYEQYF
TRBV7-9	TRBJ2-7	.	TRBD2	TGTGCCAGCAGCTCCTCTAGCGGGGCCTACGAGCAGTACTTC	CASSSSSGAYEQYF
TRBV27	TRBJ1-2	.	TRBD1	TGTGCCAGCAGTTACTTAGGGGGCGGTGGCTACACCTTC	CASSYLGGGGYTF
TRBV28	TRBJ1-2	.	.	TGTGCCAGCCACGTGATGAACTATGGCTACACCTTC	CASHVMNYGYTF
TRBV19	TRBJ1-1	.	.	TGTGCCAGTAGTTCCCACGCTATGAACACTGAAGCTTTCTTT	CASSSHAMNTEAFF
TRBV7-3	TRBJ2-1	.	TRBD2	TGTGCCAGCAGCTTTGGGGGACTAGCAAGGATCAATGAGCAGTTCTTC	CASSFGGLARINEQFF
TRBV9	TRBJ2-5	.	.	TGTGCCAGCAGCAATGACCAGCGCCGACAAGAGACCCAGTACTTC	CASSNDQRRQETQYF
TRBV2	TRBJ2-7	few	TRBD1	TGTGCCAGCAAGGGGACAGGGCTTACCTACGAGCAGTACTTC	CASKGTGLTYEQYF
TRBV2	TRBJ2-5	.	.	TGTGCCAGCAGTAAGATTACAGGGCTTGAGACCCAGTACTTC	CASSKITGLETQYF
TRBV20-1	TRBJ1-6	.	.	TGCAGTGCTAGTCGGGGCAGGGAAAATTCACCCCTCCACTTT	CSASRGRENSPLHF
TRBV7-3	TRBJ2-3	.	TRBD2	TGTGCCAGCAGCTTAACGGGGGGGAATACGCAGTATTTT	CASSLTGGNTQYF
TRBV11-2	TRBJ1-4	.	.	TGTGCCAGCAGCTCAATTCAGGGATACGGTGAAAAACTGTTTTTT	CASSSIQGYGEKLFF
TRBV27	TRBJ1-1	.	TRBD1	TGTGCCAGCAGTTTCTCAGGGGGCACTGAAGCTTTCTTT	CASSFSGGTEAFF
TRBV7-8	TRBJ2-7	.	TRBD1	TGTGCCAGCAGCATTTATAAAGGACAGGGGGCCGACGAGCAGTACTTC	CASSIYKGQGADEQYF
TRBV24-1	TRBJ2-2	few	TRBD2	TGTGCCACCAGTGGTCTAGCGGGATTTGGCGGGGAGCTGTTTTTT	CATSGLAGFGGELFF
TRBV14	TRBJ1-2	.	.	TGTGCCAGCAGCCATGTCCCAGGGCTCTCTTATGGCTACACCTTC	CASSHVPGLSYGYTF
TRBV3-1/TRBV3-2	TRBJ1-6	.	.	TGTGCCAGCAGCCTTTCCTCGAGTAGTTCACCCCTCCACTTT	CASSLSSSSSPLHF